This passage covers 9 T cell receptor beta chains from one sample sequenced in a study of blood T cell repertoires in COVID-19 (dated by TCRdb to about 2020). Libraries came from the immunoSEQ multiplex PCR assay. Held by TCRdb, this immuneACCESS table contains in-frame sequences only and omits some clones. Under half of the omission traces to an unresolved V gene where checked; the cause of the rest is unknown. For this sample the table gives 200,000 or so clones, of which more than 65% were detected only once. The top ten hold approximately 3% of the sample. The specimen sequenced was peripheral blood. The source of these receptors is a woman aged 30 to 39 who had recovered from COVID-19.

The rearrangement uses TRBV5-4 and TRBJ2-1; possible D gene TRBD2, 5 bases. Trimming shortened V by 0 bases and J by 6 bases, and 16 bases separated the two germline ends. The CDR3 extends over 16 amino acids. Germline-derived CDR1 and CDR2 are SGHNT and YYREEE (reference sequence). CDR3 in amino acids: CASSLGGRSAGNEQFF. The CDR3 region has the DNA TGTGCCAGCAGCTTGGGAGGGCGTTCTGCTGGCAATGAGCAGTTCTTC.

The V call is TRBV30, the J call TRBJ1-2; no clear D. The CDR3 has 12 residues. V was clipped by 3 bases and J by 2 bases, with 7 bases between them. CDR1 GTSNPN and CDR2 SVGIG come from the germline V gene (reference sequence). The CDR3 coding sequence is TGTGCCTGGAGCCGCGAGAACTATGGCTACACCTTC. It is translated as CAWSRENYGYTF.

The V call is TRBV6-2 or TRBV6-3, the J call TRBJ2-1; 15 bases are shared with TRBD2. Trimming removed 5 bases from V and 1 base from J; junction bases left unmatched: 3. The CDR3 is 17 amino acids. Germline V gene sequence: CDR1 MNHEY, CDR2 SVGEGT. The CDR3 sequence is CASSKGLAGGSYNEQFF. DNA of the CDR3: TGTGCCAGCAGTAAGGGACTAGCGGGAGGATCCTACAATGAGCAGTTCTTC.

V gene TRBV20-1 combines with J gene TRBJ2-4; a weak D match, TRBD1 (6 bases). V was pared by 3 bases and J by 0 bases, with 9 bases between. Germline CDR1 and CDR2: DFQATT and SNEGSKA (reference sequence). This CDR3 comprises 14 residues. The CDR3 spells CSASDRLAKNIQYF. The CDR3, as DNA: TGCAGTGCTAGTGACAGGTTAGCCAAAAACATTCAGTACTTC.

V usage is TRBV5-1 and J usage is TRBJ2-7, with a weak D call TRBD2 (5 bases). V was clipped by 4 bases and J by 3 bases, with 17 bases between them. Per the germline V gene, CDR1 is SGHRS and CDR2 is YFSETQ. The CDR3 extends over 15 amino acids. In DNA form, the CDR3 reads TGCGCCAGCAGCCCAGCCCGGGGTTTCGTCTACGAGCAGTACTTC. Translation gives CASSPARGFVYEQYF.

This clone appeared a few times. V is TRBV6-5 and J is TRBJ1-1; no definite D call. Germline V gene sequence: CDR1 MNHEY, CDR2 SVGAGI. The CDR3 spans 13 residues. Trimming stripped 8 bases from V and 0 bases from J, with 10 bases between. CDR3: CASLAEMNTEAFF. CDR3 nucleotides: TGTGCCAGCCTCGCAGAAATGAACACTGAAGCTTTCTTT.

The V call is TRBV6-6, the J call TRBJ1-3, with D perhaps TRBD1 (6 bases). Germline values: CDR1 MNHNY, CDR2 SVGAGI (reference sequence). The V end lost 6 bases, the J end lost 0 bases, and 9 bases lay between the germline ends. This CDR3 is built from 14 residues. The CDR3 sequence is CASRKDSSGNTIYF. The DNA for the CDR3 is TGTGCCAGCAGAAAGGACAGCTCTGGAAACACCATATATTTT.

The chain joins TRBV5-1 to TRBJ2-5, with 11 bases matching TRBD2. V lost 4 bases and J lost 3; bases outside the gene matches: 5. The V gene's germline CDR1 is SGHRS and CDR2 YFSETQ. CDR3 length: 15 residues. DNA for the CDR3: TGCGCCAGCAGCCAACTAGCGGGAGTGGAAGAGACCCAGTACTTC. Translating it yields CASSQLAGVEETQYF.

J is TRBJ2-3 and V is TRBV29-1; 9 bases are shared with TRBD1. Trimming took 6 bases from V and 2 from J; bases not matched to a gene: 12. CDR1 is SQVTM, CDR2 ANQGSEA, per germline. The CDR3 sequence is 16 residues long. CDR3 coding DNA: TGCAGCGTCCAATCTGGGACAGGGCTCACCACAGATACGCAGTATTTT. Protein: CSVQSGTGLTTDTQYF.